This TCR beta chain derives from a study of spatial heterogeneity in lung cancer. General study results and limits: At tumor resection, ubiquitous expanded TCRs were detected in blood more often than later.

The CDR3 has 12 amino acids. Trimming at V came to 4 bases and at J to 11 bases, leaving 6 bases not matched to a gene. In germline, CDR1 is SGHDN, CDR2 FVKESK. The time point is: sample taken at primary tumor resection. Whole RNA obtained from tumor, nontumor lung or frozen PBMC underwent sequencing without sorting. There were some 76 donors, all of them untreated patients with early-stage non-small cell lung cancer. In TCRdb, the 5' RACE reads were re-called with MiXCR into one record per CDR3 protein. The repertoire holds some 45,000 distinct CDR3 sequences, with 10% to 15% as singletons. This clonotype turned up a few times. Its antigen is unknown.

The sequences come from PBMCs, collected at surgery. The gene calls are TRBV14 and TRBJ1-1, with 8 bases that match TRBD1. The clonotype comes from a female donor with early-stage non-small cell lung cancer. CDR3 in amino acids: CASSRLTGDAFF. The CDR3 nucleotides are TGTGCCAGCAGCCGATTGACAGGGGACGCTTTCTTT. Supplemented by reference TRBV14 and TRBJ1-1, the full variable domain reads EAGVTQFPSHSVIEKGQTVTLRCDPISGHDNLYWYRRVMGKEIKFLLHFVKESKQDESGMPNNRFLAERTGGTYSTLKVQPAELEDSGVYFCASSRLTGDAFFGQGTRLTVV.